This passage covers 25 T cell receptor beta chains from one sample sequenced in a study of siplizumab effects on memory and regulatory T cells. Sequenced by immunoSEQ multiplex PCR; TCRdb stores in-frame clones only, minus some. The sample has approximately 100,000 clones; more than 85% are singletons. Input material: CD4+ T cells sorted from blood. The origin of the receptors is a human donor in good health. Some clones in this sample may be carry-over from other donors' samples.

The chain uses TRBV6-1 and TRBJ2-7, with TRBD1 as a possible D gene (6 bases). This CDR3 has 12 amino acids. The V gene's germline CDR1 is MNHNS and CDR2 SASEGT. Trimming removed 8 bases at V and 5 bases at J, with 13 bases between. CDR3 sequence (DNA): TGTGCCAGCGGTCTCCACAGGGACGAGCAGTACTTC. Encoded protein: CASGLHRDEQYF.

CDR3 amino acids: CASSYGQLYQETQYF. The CDR3 DNA reads TGTGCCAGCAGTTACGGGCAGTTGTACCAAGAGACCCAGTACTTC. The chain uses TRBV6-6 and TRBJ2-5, with D uncertain. The CDR3 contains 15 residues. The V end was cut by 2 bases, the J end by 0 bases, with 10 bases between. Per germline, CDR1 MNHNY and CDR2 SVGAGI (reference sequence).

This sequence joins TRBV7-9 and TRBJ2-3, with 11 bases identical to TRBD1. The CDR3 totals 18 residues. The trim removed 4 bases at V and 4 bases at J, leaving 13 bases unmatched. Germline V gives CDR1 SEHNR, CDR2 FQNEAQ (reference sequence). In nucleotides, the CDR3 is TGTGCCAGCAGCTCGCACATGGGACAGGGGGGATTTGCAGATACGCAGTATTTT. This sequence encodes CASSSHMGQGGFADTQYF.

This chain connects TRBV14 to TRBJ1-1; the D is unclear. The V end lost 5 bases, the J end lost 0 bases, and 16 bases lay between the germline ends. There are 16 residues in the CDR3. Germline V gene sequence: CDR1 SGHDN, CDR2 FVKESK. The CDR3: CASSKGIIALNTEAFF. CDR3 nucleotide sequence: TGTGCCAGCAGCAAAGGAATCATTGCGTTGAACACTGAAGCTTTCTTT.

The rearrangement joins TRBV15 to TRBJ2-3; TRBD1 matches 9 bases. The CDR3 is 15 residues long. From germline, CDR1 is LNHNV and CDR2 YYDKDF (reference sequence). The V gene end was trimmed by 3 bases and the J gene end by 1 base; junction bases not matched to a gene: 2. CDR3: CATSSGDRGTDTQYF. CDR3 sequence (DNA): TGTGCCACCAGCAGCGGGGACAGGGGCACAGATACGCAGTATTTT.

The rearrangement joins TRBV5-4 to TRBJ1-1; D is unresolved. V lost 2 bases and J 0 bases, leaving 5 bases between the germline ends. CDR1 is SGHNT, CDR2 YYREEE, per germline (reference sequence). CDR3 length: 13 residues. The CDR3 DNA follows: TGTGCCAGCAGCTTAGAGGTGAACACTGAAGCTTTCTTT. It codes for CASSLEVNTEAFF.

A remark on this clone: At one of its ends the junction is not consistent with the germline gene, which may arise from a read error. This rearrangement joins TRBV7-9 to TRBJ2-1, with TRBD2 matching 9 bases. The CDR3 runs to 14 residues. Germline V gives CDR1 SEHNR, CDR2 FQNEAQ (reference sequence). In nucleotides, the CDR3 is TGTGCCAGCAGATTAGCGGGAGTGGATAATGAGCAGTTCTTC. Its protein is CASRLAGVDNEQFF. Full variable domain (remainder filled in from reference TRBV7-9 and TRBJ2-1): DTGVSQNPRHKITKRGQNVTFRCDPISEHNRLYWYRQTLGQGPEFLTYFQNEAQLEKSRLLSDRFSAERPKGSFSTLEIQRTEQGDSAMYLCASRLAGVDNEQFFGPGTRLTVL.

This clone has a single count. The rearrangement uses TRBV5-1 and TRBJ1-2; 8 nucleotides line up with TRBD1. CDR3 length: 14 amino acids. Unmatched junction bases numbered 6, after V lost 4 bases and J lost 4 bases. Germline CDR1 reads SGHRS; CDR2 reads YFSETQ. CDR3 coding DNA: TGCGCCAGCAGCCCCCGGGACAGGAGCTATGGCTACACCTTC. This sequence encodes CASSPRDRSYGYTF.

This chain links TRBV6-6 with TRBJ1-5; D gene uncertain. V was clipped by 8 bases and J by 2 bases, with 10 bases between them. The CDR3 extends over 13 amino acids. Germline V gene data show CDR1 as MNHNY and CDR2 as SVGAGI (reference sequence). The CDR3 sequence: CASGDGGNQPQHF. In DNA form, the CDR3 reads TGTGCCAGCGGTGACGGAGGCAATCAGCCCCAGCATTTT.

This clone was seen a single time. The chain employs TRBV21-1 and TRBJ1-3. TRBV21-1 is a listed pseudogene. The length of the CDR3 is 17 residues. The CDR3 loop reads CASSKGGEGTDGNTIYF. DNA for the CDR3: TGTGCCAGCAGCAAAGGCGGTGAGGGGACTGATGGAAACACCATATATTTT.

The V and J genes are TRBV9 and TRBJ1-1; 9 nucleotides match TRBD1. Trimming at V came to 4 bases and at J to 5 bases, leaving 3 bases not matched to a gene. The CDR3 contains 13 residues. Per germline, CDR1 SGDLS and CDR2 YYNGEE. The CDR3 coding sequence is TGTGCCAGCAGCCTAGGGACAGGGACTGAAGCTTTCTTT. Encoded protein: CASSLGTGTEAFF.

The V and J genes are TRBV6-5 and TRBJ1-5, with 7 positions matching TRBD1. Germline loops: CDR1 MNHEY, CDR2 SVGAGI. The length of the CDR3 is 12 residues. V shed 10 bases and J 9 bases; nucleotides not matched to a gene: 9. CDR3 nucleotide sequence: TGTGCCACCCGAGGGGGCGGGAGGCCCCAGCATTTT. Its protein product is CATRGGGRPQHF.

The chain couples TRBV6-5 to TRBJ1-5; 8 bases fit TRBD1. V trimming: 5 bases; J trimming: 5 bases; junction bases outside the gene matches: 5. Germline values: CDR1 MNHEY, CDR2 SVGAGI. CDR3 length: 14 amino acids. The DNA for the CDR3 is TGTGCCAGCAGTATAGACAGGGGTTATCAGCCCCAGCATTTT. Its protein is CASSIDRGYQPQHF.

V gene TRBV10-3 combines with J gene TRBJ1-5; D possibly corresponds to TRBD1 (5 bases). Germline CDR1 and CDR2: ENHRY and SYGVKD. Trimming took off 0 bases at V and 0 bases at J, with 9 bases between the two ends. The CDR3 spans 16 residues. CDR3 in DNA: TGTGCCATCAGTGAGTCGGGGGGGTTTAGCAATCAGCCCCAGCATTTT. It yields the protein CAISESGGFSNQPQHF.

The rearrangement uses TRBV28 and TRBJ1-2, with 9 bases that match TRBD1. Germline CDR1 and CDR2: MDHEN and SYDVKM. V lost 6 bases to trimming and J lost 7 bases; unmatched junction nucleotides: 6. The CDR3 length is 13 residues. The CDR3 is CASRRDRASGYTF. CDR3 nucleotide sequence: TGTGCCAGCAGGCGGGACAGGGCAAGTGGCTACACCTTC.

The rearrangement joins TRBV2 to TRBJ2-3, with D hard to call. V was pared by 10 bases and J by 0 bases, with 14 bases between. CDR1 and CDR2 from the germline V gene are SNHLY and FYNNEI. The CDR3 loop spans 14 amino acids. CDR3 nucleotide sequence: TGTGCCACCAAGGCAGCGATGAGCACAGATACGCAGTATTTT. Its translation is CATKAAMSTDTQYF.

The chain employs TRBV6-5 and TRBJ1-1; D may be TRBD1 (6 bases). V lost 7 bases, J lost 8 bases, and 17 bases lay in between. CDR1 and CDR2 from the germline V gene are MNHEY and SVGAGI. The CDR3 is made up of 13 amino acids. For the CDR3, the DNA is TGTGCCAGCAAACGAGGACAGCCAGGGGAAGCTTTCTTT. Amino acid sequence: CASKRGQPGEAFF.

V usage is TRBV5-6 and J usage is TRBJ1-5; D is undetermined. Trimming left V 3 bases short and J 1 base short, with 11 bases between. The V gene's germline CDR1 is SGHDT and CDR2 YYEEEE. CDR3 length: 15 residues. CDR3 loop: CASSYWALSNQPQHF. The CDR3 coding sequence is TGTGCCAGCAGCTATTGGGCTTTGAGCAATCAGCCCCAGCATTTT.

The chain uses TRBV14 and TRBJ2-1, with D perhaps matching TRBD1 (5 bases). Germline-derived CDR1 and CDR2 are SGHDN and FVKESK. The V gene lost 2 bases and the J gene lost 10 bases, with 12 bases spanning the gap. This CDR3 spans 13 amino acids. The CDR3 sequence: CASSQYGAGEQFF. The CDR3 DNA reads as TGTGCCAGCAGCCAATATGGGGCCGGAGAGCAGTTCTTC.

The chain couples TRBV12-5 to TRBJ2-7; 8 nucleotides agree with TRBD1. Germline V gives CDR1 LGHNT, CDR2 FRNRAP. The CDR3 extends over 14 amino acids. With 5 bases clipped from V and 4 bases from J, the junction kept 7 bases outside the gene matches. CDR3 residues: CASGPRTGQYEQYF. The CDR3 DNA follows: TGTGCTAGTGGTCCGCGGACAGGGCAATACGAGCAGTACTTC.

The V and J genes are TRBV19 and TRBJ1-4; D is perhaps TRBD1 (6 bases). Trimming stripped 7 bases from V and 8 bases from J, with 14 bases between. CDR1 and CDR2 (germline): LNHDA, SQIVND (reference sequence). This CDR3 spans 13 amino acids. Here the CDR3 reads CASTTRGAEKLFF. Written as DNA, the CDR3 is TGTGCCAGTACCACTAGGGGGGCGGAAAAACTGTTTTTT.

The CDR3 reads CASSLFRGTGEGSIEAFF. CDR3 nucleotide sequence: TGCGCCAGCAGCTTATTCCGGGGGACAGGGGAGGGCTCTATAGAAGCTTTCTTT. The chain joins TRBV5-1 to TRBJ1-1; TRBD1 matches 10 bases. The CDR3 totals 18 residues. Trimming took 2 bases from V and 8 from J; bases not matched to a gene: 18. Germline V gene lookup returns CDR1 SGHRS and CDR2 YFSETQ.

The V gene is TRBV4-1, the J gene TRBJ1-1; D possibly corresponds to TRBD1 (5 bases). The V gene lost 2 bases and the J gene lost 1 base, with 8 bases spanning the gap. Germline V lookup: CDR1 MGHRA, CDR2 YSYEKL. CDR3 length equals 14 residues. The CDR3 region has the DNA TGCGCCAGCAGCCAACTGGGGCCGAACACTGAAGCTTTCTTT. It translates to CASSQLGPNTEAFF.

The rearrangement uses TRBV6-6 and TRBJ2-5; D unresolved. There are 13 residues in the CDR3. The ends were cut back, 6 bases at V and 2 bases at J, with 10 bases in the middle. Germline V gives CDR1 MNHNY, CDR2 SVGAGI (reference sequence). In DNA, the CDR3 is TGTGCCAGCAGGGACCCAGCACAAGAGACCCAGTACTTC. Encoded protein: CASRDPAQETQYF.

This chain links TRBV5-1 with TRBJ2-7; no firm D call. In germline, CDR1 is SGHRS, CDR2 YFSETQ. CDR3 length equals 13 residues. Trimming removed 1 base at V and 3 bases at J, with 8 bases between. The CDR3, as DNA: TGCGCCAGCAGCTTGTCACAGTACTACGAGCAGTACTTC. It codes for CASSLSQYYEQYF.